A single sample is the source of the 16 T cell receptor beta chains below, sequenced in a study of T-cell reconstitution after alpha-beta-depleted transplantation in children. Preparation of the TCRbeta library involved a method that used unique molecular identifiers. Using its own MiXCR run on the PCR reads, TCRdb lists one record per CDR3 protein. Of a few hundred thousand distinct CDR3 sequences in the sample, about a sixth were seen once. The input for sequencing was PBMCs from the stem cell graft donor, taken from the stem cell graft. These receptors all come from a human donor who donated a stem cell graft to a child with acute lymphoblastic leukemia.

The V gene is TRBV27, the J gene TRBJ1-1; possibly TRBD1 for D (5 bases). The CDR3 is 15 residues long. Looked up from germline, CDR1 is MNHEY and CDR2 is SMNVEV (reference sequence). V was shortened by 6 bases and J by 5 bases, with 19 bases between the two germline ends. The DNA for the CDR3 is TGTGCCAGCAGCGGGACTTTCGCTAGGGGAACTGAAGCTTTCTTT. Protein: CASSGTFARGTEAFF.

As concerns this clonotype: A much bigger clone sits one base away, suggesting this may be a read error. Since the CDR3 does not end with the conserved phenylalanine or tryptophan, this likely comes from a read error. This chain links TRBV12-3 or TRBV12-4 with TRBJ1-2; TRBD1 matches at 8 bases. CDR3 length: 13 amino acids. V was pared by 6 bases and J by 4 bases, with 4 bases of the junction left unmatched. The DNA for the CDR3 is TGTGCCAGCAGCCGTGGACAGGGCTATGGCTACACCTTG. Translating it yields CASSRGQGYGYTL.

This clonotype was found a few times. This sequence joins TRBV18 and TRBJ2-5, with 11 bases matching TRBD2. Germline values: CDR1 KGHSH, CDR2 LQKENI. The J segment lost 5 bases and the V segment lost 5 bases, leaving 10 bases of the junction unmatched. The length of the CDR3 is 16 residues. CDR3 in DNA: TGTGCCAGCTCAGTGGGGACTAGCGGAGTTCGGGAGACCCAGTACTTC. It encodes CASSVGTSGVRETQYF.

V gene TRBV6-2 or TRBV6-3 combines with J gene TRBJ1-5, with 11 bases fitting TRBD1. Unmatched junction bases numbered 5, after V lost 6 bases and J lost 4 bases. The CDR3 extends over 15 amino acids. CDR1 is MNHEY and CDR2 is SVGEGT in the germline V gene. The chain's CDR3 is CASSQGQGGNQPQHF. DNA of the CDR3: TGTGCCAGCAGCCAGGGACAGGGGGGAAATCAGCCCCAGCATTTT.

V is TRBV7-9 and J is TRBJ2-5; a possible D gene is TRBD1 (5 bases). This CDR3 has 15 residues. Deletions cut 2 bases from V and 2 bases from J, with 12 bases between. CDR1 and CDR2 from the germline V gene are SEHNR and FQNEAQ (reference sequence). The CDR3 is CASSLIIRQQETQYF. The CDR3 DNA is TGTGCCAGCAGCTTAATTATCCGACAGCAAGAGACCCAGTACTTC.

The rearrangement links TRBV5-1 to TRBJ2-2; 10 nucleotides line up with TRBD1. Germline V CDR1 and CDR2: SGHRS, YFSETQ. The CDR3 covers 15 residues. J lost 10 bases, V lost 2 bases, and 8 bases had no gene match. This chain's CDR3 is CASSFQTGGGEELFF. The CDR3 coding sequence is TGCGCCAGCAGCTTCCAGACAGGGGGCGGTGAGGAGCTGTTTTTT.

J is TRBJ2-3 and V is TRBV29-1; possibly TRBD1 for D (6 bases). The V end was cut by 7 bases, the J end by 5 bases, with 13 bases between. The germline gives CDR1 SQVTM, CDR2 ANQGSEA. There are 12 residues in the CDR3. CDR3 coding DNA: TGCAGCGCCACTCAACAGGGAGATACGCAGTATTTT. This sequence encodes CSATQQGDTQYF.

The CDR3 region has the DNA TGTGCCAGCAGCTTGGCCTGGGACTTTAGGAACCCCTTTTACAATGAGCAGTTCTTC. Translation gives CASSLAWDFRNPFYNEQFF. V gene TRBV5-4 combines with J gene TRBJ2-1, with D perhaps TRBD2 (6 bases). The CDR3 has 19 residues. The V gene lost 0 bases and the J gene lost 4 bases, with 23 bases spanning the gap. The V gene's germline CDR1 is SGHNT and CDR2 YYREEE (reference sequence).

The gene calls are TRBV25-1 and TRBJ1-5, with 7 nucleotides matching TRBD1. Germline trimming cut 6 bases from V and 7 bases from J; bases unmatched to any gene: 9. From germline, CDR1 is MGHDK and CDR2 SYGVNS. The CDR3 has 14 residues. The CDR3 DNA reads as TGTGCCAGCAGCCCTGTAGGGGGCGGGCAGCCCCAGCATTTT. Translating it yields CASSPVGGGQPQHF.

The V call is TRBV5-5, the J call TRBJ1-1; no firm D call. The CDR3 has 12 amino acids. Germline V gene sequence: CDR1 SGHKS, CDR2 YYEKEE (reference sequence). The germline V and J ends were trimmed by 0 bases and 11 bases, with 11 bases remaining between them. CDR3 coding DNA: TGTGCCAGCAGCTTGGCCGAAGGTACGGCTTTCTTT. Translated, it gives CASSLAEGTAFF.

This clonotype was seen more than once but under ten times. The CDR3 region has the DNA TGTGCCAGCAGCGTAGTTGGTCGGTGGGACGACATTCAGTACTTC. Protein: CASSVVGRWDDIQYF. This rearrangement joins TRBV9 to TRBJ2-4; D could derive from TRBD1 or TRBD2 (5 bases each). The V gene's germline CDR1 is SGDLS and CDR2 YYNGEE. V dropped 0 bases and J dropped 8 bases, with 15 bases sitting between them. CDR3 length: 15 amino acids.

This clonotype turned up a few times. This rearrangement joins TRBV11-2 to TRBJ2-7; 9 bases line up with TRBD2. The CDR3 has 15 amino acids. V shed 2 bases and J 2 bases; nucleotides not matched to a gene: 4. The V gene's germline CDR1 is SGHAT and CDR2 FQNNGV. The chain's CDR3 is CASSLSGGRTYEQYF. The DNA of the CDR3 is TGTGCCAGCAGCTTAAGCGGGGGGCGCACCTACGAGCAGTACTTC.

This chain uses TRBV5-1 with TRBJ2-4, with D possibly called TRBD1 or TRBD2 (6 bases each). The germline V gene encodes CDR1 SGHRS and CDR2 YFSETQ. V lost 4 bases to trimming and J lost 6 bases, with 11 bases between them. The CDR3 covers 13 residues. In DNA form, the CDR3 reads TGCGCCAGCAGCGGGGGGCGGGCAAACATTCAGTACTTC. It encodes CASSGGRANIQYF.

This clonotype has more than one count but fewer than ten. V is TRBV29-1 and J is TRBJ1-3; 9 bases map to TRBD1. With V trimmed by 0 bases and J by 10 bases, 13 bases remained unmatched. The germline V gene has CDR1 SQVTM and CDR2 ANQGSEA. CDR3 length: 16 residues. CDR3 in amino acids: CSVEDLAGQGSLTIYF. As DNA, the CDR3 is TGCAGCGTTGAAGATCTTGCGGGACAGGGTTCTCTGACCATATATTTT.

V usage is TRBV7-6 and J usage is TRBJ2-3; TRBD2 agrees at 10 bases. CDR3 size: 18 residues. The V gene's germline CDR1 is SGHVS and CDR2 FNYEAQ. The J segment lost 4 bases and the V segment lost 3 bases, leaving 13 bases of the junction unmatched. CDR3 loop: CASSLAPGLAWSSDTQYF. CDR3 nucleotides: TGTGCCAGCAGCTTGGCCCCGGGACTAGCGTGGTCCTCAGATACGCAGTATTTT.

The chain combines TRBV6-5 with TRBJ2-7; TRBD2 agrees at 9 bases. Germline V gene lookup returns CDR1 MNHEY and CDR2 SVGAGI. V lost 5 bases to trimming and J lost 2 bases; unmatched junction nucleotides: 4. The CDR3 consists of 14 residues. The CDR3 loop reads CASSTRLAAYEQYF. CDR3 nucleotide sequence: TGTGCCAGCAGTACCCGACTAGCGGCCTACGAGCAGTACTTC.